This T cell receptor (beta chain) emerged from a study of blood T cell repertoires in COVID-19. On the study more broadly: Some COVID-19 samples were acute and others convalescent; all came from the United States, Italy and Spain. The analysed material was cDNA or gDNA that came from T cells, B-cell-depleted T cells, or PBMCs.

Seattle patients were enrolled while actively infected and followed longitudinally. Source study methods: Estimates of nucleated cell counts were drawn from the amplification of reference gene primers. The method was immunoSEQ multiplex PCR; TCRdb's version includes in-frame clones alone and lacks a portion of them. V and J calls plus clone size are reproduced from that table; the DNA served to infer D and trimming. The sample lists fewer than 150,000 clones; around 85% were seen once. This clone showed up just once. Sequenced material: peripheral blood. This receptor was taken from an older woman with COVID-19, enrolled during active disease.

This chain's CDR3 is CASSQDREETQYF. The CDR3 nucleotides are TGTGCCAGCAGTCAGGACAGGGAAGAGACCCAGTACTTC. The V call is TRBV27, the J call TRBJ2-5; 8 positions agree with TRBD1. This CDR3 contains 13 residues. Per germline, CDR1 MNHEY and CDR2 SMNVEV (reference sequence). Trimming took 5 bases from V and 3 from J; bases not matched to a gene: 2.